This T cell receptor beta chain was recovered during a study of blood T cell repertoires in COVID-19. The overall study: Researchers got acute and convalescent COVID-19 samples from the United States, Italy and Spain.

The CDR3 totals 12 residues. V trimming: 4 bases; J trimming: 7 bases; junction bases outside the gene matches: 5. Per the germline V gene, CDR1 is SGHNT and CDR2 is YYREEE (reference sequence). Across fewer than 25 US areas, participants ranged in age from about 18 to 100 years. Before being deemed recovered, Cohort 3 donors had two negative PCRs, clearance, or symptom resolution. The data were produced by immunoSEQ multiplex PCR, yet TCRdb's version contains in-frame clones alone and is incomplete. The table records approximately 220,000 clones, 84% of them present only once. The rearrangement links TRBV5-4 to TRBJ2-7; 7 bases are shared with TRBD2. This receptor was obtained from a woman aged 40 to 50 who had recovered from COVID-19. Sample: PBMCs or T cells enriched from blood (not recorded which). CDR3 nucleotides: TGTGCCAGCAGCCGATCCGGGGGGGAGCAGTACGTC. Its translation: CASSRSGGEQYV.